The T cell receptor (beta chain) described here comes from a study of cytomegalovirus exposure and HLA in healthy donors. Study details: From around 180 million T cells, an earlier analysis saw around 120 million unique TCR beta sequences.

The germline CDR1 and CDR2 sequences are SGDLS and YYNGEE. The ends were cut back, 0 bases at V and 4 bases at J, with 10 bases in the middle. This CDR3 is 15 amino acids long. Researchers ran the PCR with 60 Vbeta and 13 Jbeta primers. Produced via immunoSEQ multiplex PCR; TCRdb's table is partial and in-frame only. The sample has about 110,000 clones, about 61% seen once. This clone was detected a few times. The antigen is not known. Study-wide results and limits: More than 15,000 TCR beta sequences were associated with HLA alleles at 0.05 false discovery rate in a later analysis. The classifier, whose performance was assessed in both the original and validation cohorts, reportedly diagnosed cytomegalovirus status with high specificity and sensitivity.

V is TRBV9 and J is TRBJ2-2; D not certain. The material sequenced was PBMCs. The TCR sequence derives from a woman in her thirties in good health and CMV-seronegative. The CDR3 bases are TGTGCCAGCAGCGTAGGAGGAAGGCTCACCGGGGAGCTGTTTTTT. It translates to CASSVGGRLTGELFF.